This entry concerns a single T cell receptor beta chain. The data stem from a study of blood T cell repertoires in COVID-19. The repertoire was sequenced with immunoSEQ multiplex PCR; TCRdb's copy has only in-frame clones and lacks some. This sample has under 250,000 clones, with roughly 83% found just once. Sequencing used peripheral blood. The origin of this receptor is a man aged 40-49 years with acute or convalescent COVID-19.

The CDR3 nucleotides are TGTGCCAGCAGTTTGGACAGCTCTGGGGCCAACGTCCTGACTTTC. Protein sequence: CASSLDSSGANVLTF. This chain links TRBV27 with TRBJ2-6; tentative D call: TRBD1 (6 bases). Trimming took off 3 bases at V and 0 bases at J, with 6 bases between the two ends. The germline V gene has CDR1 MNHEY and CDR2 SMNVEV (reference sequence). The CDR3 has 15 residues.